This entry lists 3 T cell receptor beta chains sequenced from one sample in a study of radiotherapy plus CTLA-4 blockade in lung cancer. Profiling relied on immunoSEQ multiplex PCR, and the TCRdb table lists in-frame clones only, not all of them. The sample holds more than 90,000 clones, approximately 86% seen once. The sequenced sample was peripheral blood, obtained from a patient treated with radiotherapy plus ipilimumab. All receptors derive from a human donor with non-small cell lung cancer that progressed on radiotherapy plus ipilimumab.

The V call is TRBV11-2, the J call TRBJ1-2; no clear D. V was trimmed by 0 bases and J by 8 bases, leaving 10 bases between them. The CDR3 loop spans 13 amino acids. From germline, CDR1 is SGHAT and CDR2 FQNNGV. For the CDR3, the DNA is TGTGCCAGCAGCTTAGATCTTAGCACGGGCTACACCTTC. Protein sequence: CASSLDLSTGYTF.

J is TRBJ1-1 and V is TRBV11-3, with TRBD1 matching 7 bases. CDR1 is SGHNT and CDR2 is YENEEA in the germline V gene. There are 15 residues in the CDR3. After removal of 4 bases from V and 8 bases from J, the junction contained 13 bases not matched to a gene. CDR3 protein: CASSSHRDRAWEAFF. CDR3 DNA: TGTGCCAGCAGCTCCCACCGGGACAGAGCATGGGAAGCTTTCTTT. Variable domain in full (rest from reference TRBV11-3 and TRBJ1-1): EAGVVQSPRYKIIEKKQPVAFWCNPISGHNTLYWYLQNLGQGPELLIRYENEEAVDDSQLPKDRFSAERLKGVDSTLKIQPAELGDSAVYLCASSSHRDRAWEAFFGQGTRLTVV.

The gene calls are TRBV18 and TRBJ2-1, with TRBD2 matching 11 bases. Germline assignment: CDR1 KGHSH and CDR2 LQKENI. The CDR3 consists of 17 residues. V was pared by 6 bases and J by 6 bases, with 13 bases of the junction left unmatched. In nucleotides, the CDR3 is TGTGCCAGCTCCCGCAATTTAGCGGGAGGGCCGGGCAATGAGCAGTTCTTC. Residues: CASSRNLAGGPGNEQFF.